Listed here are 21 T cell receptor beta chains from one sample, sequenced in a study of cytomegalovirus exposure and HLA in healthy donors. The protocol was immunoSEQ multiplex PCR, while the TCRdb copy is restricted to in-frame clones and leaves out a portion. The sample has 150,000 to 200,000 clones, 80% to 85% seen once. Sequencing was done on a sample of PBMCs. The receptors were sampled from a woman aged 30 to 39 in good health and CMV-seronegative.

This clone was counted a single time. The chain uses TRBV9 and TRBJ2-1; 10 positions match TRBD2. This CDR3 spans 14 amino acids. Germline V gives CDR1 SGDLS, CDR2 YYNGEE. Trimming cost V 4 bases and J 9 bases; bases outside gene matches: 7. The CDR3 loop reads CASSPLGLAFEQFF. The CDR3 DNA reads as TGTGCCAGCAGCCCCCTGGGACTAGCGTTTGAGCAGTTCTTC. The full variable domain, with the rest looked up from reference TRBV9 and TRBJ2-1, is DSGVTQTPKHLITATGQRVTLRCSPRSGDLSVYWYQQSLDQGLQFLIQYYNGEERAKGNILERFSAQQFPDLHSELNLSSLELGDSALYFCASSPLGLAFEQFFGPGTRLTVL.

CDR3 in amino acids: CASSLVVAANTGELFF. The CDR3 DNA is TGTGCCAGCAGCTTGGTGGTAGCTGCGAACACCGGGGAGCTGTTTTTT. This chain connects TRBV5-6 to TRBJ2-2; D is undetermined. The CDR3 covers 16 residues. Germline V gene sequence: CDR1 SGHDT, CDR2 YYEEEE. V was trimmed by 0 bases and J by 0 bases, leaving 9 bases between them.

The rearrangement links TRBV18 to TRBJ1-1, with TRBD1 matching over 8 bases. V was clipped by 4 bases and J by 3 bases; unmatched bases: 4. The CDR3 sequence is 14 residues long. The germline CDR1 and CDR2 sequences are KGHSH and LQKENI. CDR3 protein: CASSLTQGDTEAFF. In nucleotides, the CDR3 is TGTGCCAGCTCACTTACACAGGGGGACACTGAAGCTTTCTTT. Complete variable domain (other parts from reference TRBV18 and TRBJ1-1): NAGVMQNPRHLVRRRGQEARLRCSPMKGHSHVYWYRQLPEEGLKFMVYLQKENIIDESGMPKERFSAEFPKEGPSILRIQQVVRGDSAAYFCASSLTQGDTEAFFGQGTRLTVV.

V and J are TRBV19 and TRBJ1-2; D gene uncertain. This CDR3 has 11 amino acids. Trimming left V 4 bases short and J 10 bases short, with 10 bases between. The V gene's germline CDR1 is LNHDA and CDR2 SQIVND (reference sequence). The CDR3 DNA follows: TGTGCCAGTAGTACCCCCCAGGACTACACCTTC. This translates into CASSTPQDYTF.

This clone was found once. The chain joins TRBV30 to TRBJ1-4; unclear D gene. The CDR3 totals 15 residues. V lost 3 bases and J lost 3, with 14 bases in between. From germline, CDR1 is GTSNPN and CDR2 SVGIG (reference sequence). The CDR3 here is CAWSTPREPNEKLFF. CDR3 in DNA: TGTGCCTGGAGCACACCGAGGGAACCTAATGAAAAACTGTTTTTT.

The chain links TRBV5-4 to TRBJ1-2; unclear D gene. CDR1 and CDR2 from the germline V gene are SGHNT and YYREEE (reference sequence). V lost 3 bases and J 7 bases, leaving 16 bases between the germline ends. This CDR3 has 14 residues. The CDR3 DNA reads as TGTGCCAGCAGCTATGACGGGTCCTTGGCTGGCTACACCTTC. Translation: CASSYDGSLAGYTF.

V gene TRBV7-9 combines with J gene TRBJ2-5; TRBD1 agrees at 7 bases. The junction had 5 bases not matched to a gene; V was cut back by 5 bases and J by 2 bases. This CDR3 is built from 14 residues. CDR1 and CDR2 from the germline V gene are SEHNR and FQNEAQ (reference sequence). The CDR3: CASSLRQGQETQYF. The CDR3 DNA reads TGTGCCAGCAGCCTCCGACAGGGACAAGAGACCCAGTACTTC.

This clone was observed a few times. The chain recombines TRBV7-5 with TRBJ2-1; TRBD1, the table's D call, was not compared with the DNA. TRBV7-5 is listed as a pseudogene. The CDR3 is made up of 14 amino acids. CDR3 DNA sequence: TGTGTCAGAAGTGGGACAGGGCGCTACAATGAGCAGTTCTTC. This translates into CVRSGTGRYNEQFF.

This clone appeared once. The chain is built from TRBV7-2 and TRBJ2-7, with 8 bases matching TRBD2. The CDR3 extends over 15 amino acids. With 5 bases clipped from V and 2 bases from J, the junction kept 8 bases outside the gene matches. The germline V gene has CDR1 SGHTA and CDR2 FQGNSA. CDR3 sequence: CASSPRTSNTYEQYF. The CDR3 DNA sequence: TGTGCCAGCAGCCCAAGGACTAGCAATACCTACGAGCAGTACTTC.

CDR3: CASSVDRTGSPTQYF. For the CDR3, the DNA is TGTGCCAGCAGCGTTGATAGGACAGGGAGTCCGACCCAGTACTTC. This chain connects TRBV9 to TRBJ2-5, with TRBD1 matching over 8 bases. The CDR3 covers 15 residues. The trim removed 2 bases at V and 7 bases at J, leaving 10 bases unmatched. Per the germline V gene, CDR1 is SGDLS and CDR2 is YYNGEE.

The V call is TRBV7-3, the J call TRBJ1-4, with a weak D call TRBD1 (5 bases). Germline V lookup: CDR1 SGHTA, CDR2 FQGTGA. This CDR3 contains 16 residues. V was pared by 0 bases and J by 7 bases, with 15 bases between. The DNA of the CDR3 is TGTGCCAGCAGCTTAACGGCGGGACGCCATAGTGAAAAACTGTTTTTT. Translating gives CASSLTAGRHSEKLFF.

Written as DNA, the CDR3 is TGTGCCTGGAGTGTACGAGACTTAGGGGCCCAGCATTTT. Encoded protein: CAWSVRDLGAQHF. J is TRBJ1-5 and V is TRBV30; D might be TRBD1 (5 bases). The germline V gene has CDR1 GTSNPN and CDR2 SVGIG (reference sequence). CDR3 size: 13 residues. Trimming stripped 0 bases from V and 11 bases from J, with 14 bases between.

The genes are TRBV18 and TRBJ2-7; 8 bases agree with TRBD2. Germline V CDR1 and CDR2: KGHSH, LQKENI. The CDR3 is made up of 14 amino acids. Unmatched junction bases numbered 7, after V lost 3 bases and J lost 6 bases. CDR3 sequence: CASSPSGGVGEQYF. As DNA, the CDR3 is TGTGCCAGCTCACCTTCGGGAGGGGTCGGCGAGCAGTACTTC.

The rearrangement uses TRBV27 and TRBJ2-3; perhaps TRBD1 as D (6 bases). CDR1 is MNHEY, CDR2 SMNVEV, per germline (reference sequence). Deletions cut 6 bases from V and 3 bases from J, with 19 bases between. There are 16 residues in the CDR3. CDR3 nucleotides: TGTGCCAGCAGCCCCGCCCGGGACAAGGGAACAGATACGCAGTATTTT. It is translated as CASSPARDKGTDTQYF.

The chain recombines TRBV2 with TRBJ1-1; D gene ambiguous. The CDR3 covers 13 residues. The germline V and J ends were trimmed by 5 bases and 4 bases, with 11 bases remaining between them. Germline CDR1 SNHLY, CDR2 FYNNEI. The DNA of the CDR3 is TGTGCCAGCAGTAGAGAAGGCGGCACTGAAGCTTTCTTT. This sequence encodes CASSREGGTEAFF. Full variable domain (outside the CDR3, taken from reference TRBV2 and TRBJ1-1): EPEVTQTPSHQVTQMGQEVILRCVPISNHLYFYWYRQILGQKVEFLVSFYNNEISEKSEIFDDQFSVERPDGSNFTLKIRSTKLEDSAMYFCASSREGGTEAFFGQGTRLTVV.

This chain joins TRBV18 and TRBJ2-7; no firm D call. The V end lost 3 bases, the J end lost 5 bases, and 14 bases lay between the germline ends. This CDR3 has 14 residues. Per the germline V gene, CDR1 is KGHSH and CDR2 is LQKENI. CDR3 loop: CASSPFVGPNEQYF. The CDR3 nucleotides are TGTGCCAGCTCACCCTTCGTTGGCCCCAACGAGCAGTACTTC.

The gene calls are TRBV25-1 and TRBJ2-7, with 13 bases lining up with TRBD2. The CDR3 sequence is 15 residues long. The V gene end was trimmed by 5 bases and the J gene end by 3 bases; junction bases not matched to a gene: 4. Germline V gives CDR1 MGHDK, CDR2 SYGVNS. DNA for the CDR3: TGTGCCAGCAGTTGGGGACTAGCGGGACACTACGAGCAGTACTTC. This gives the protein CASSWGLAGHYEQYF.

This chain links TRBV5-1 with TRBJ1-6, with 10 bases lining up with TRBD1. Trimming took 4 bases from V and 9 from J; bases not matched to a gene: 1. CDR3 length equals 13 residues. Germline assignment: CDR1 SGHRS and CDR2 YFSETQ. CDR3 in DNA: TGCGCCAGCAGCGGACAGGGGGGTTCACCCCTCCACTTT. This sequence encodes CASSGQGGSPLHF.

The rearrangement links TRBV5-4 to TRBJ1-1, with D possibly TRBD1 on 5 matching bases. Germline CDR1 is SGHNT and CDR2 is YYREEE (reference sequence). Deletions cut 6 bases from V and 1 base from J, with 22 bases between. CDR3 length: 17 residues. The CDR3 bases are TGTGCCAGCACCCGACGGGACTCGGGGCCACCGAACACTGAAGCTTTCTTT. This sequence encodes CASTRRDSGPPNTEAFF.

This chain uses TRBV5-1 with TRBJ2-1; 7 nucleotides align to TRBD1. Germline V gene sequence: CDR1 SGHRS, CDR2 YFSETQ. The CDR3 is 15 amino acids. Trimming cost V 4 bases and J 6 bases; bases outside gene matches: 10. CDR3 in DNA: TGCGCCAGCAGCCCATTACAGGGGATCGTCAATGAGCAGTTCTTC. The encoded protein is CASSPLQGIVNEQFF.

This chain links TRBV15 with TRBJ1-6; 9 bases align to TRBD1. The CDR3 length is 18 residues. In germline, CDR1 is LNHNV, CDR2 YYDKDF (reference sequence). Trimming cost V 3 bases and J 1 base; bases outside gene matches: 7. For the CDR3, the DNA is TGTGCCACCAGCAGCCTCAGGACAGGGGTTTCCTATAATTCACCCCTCCACTTT. It specifies CATSSLRTGVSYNSPLHF.